These 8 T cell receptor beta chains share one sample of origin, sequenced in a study of human T cells and chemical hapten exposure. Time point indicated: pre-sensitization, week 0. Treatment given: therapeutic diphenylcyclopropenone sensitization with weekly scalp DPC. One entry per CDR3 protein, called by TCRdb with MiXCR from the RACE reads. The sample shows under 400,000 distinct CDR3 sequences, around 5.5% of them seen only once. Sequences were derived from whole blood, sampled in connection with sensitization to the hapten diphenylcyclopropenone (DPC). The receptor set was obtained from a woman aged 50 to 60 with alopecia areata. Some clones in this sample may be carry-over from other donors' samples.

This clonotype has ten or more counts. The gene calls are TRBV29-1 and TRBJ2-4; 9 nucleotides line up with TRBD1. Germline V gene lookup returns CDR1 SQVTM and CDR2 ANQGSEA. There are 13 residues in the CDR3. The V segment lost 7 bases and the J segment 7 bases; nucleotides outside the gene matches: 8. The CDR3 coding sequence is TGCAGCGGCACAGGGGGCGCCCAGAACATTCAGTACTTC. It translates to CSGTGGAQNIQYF.

This clonotype was seen ten or more times. V usage is TRBV6-1 and J usage is TRBJ1-1; a possible D gene is TRBD1 (6 bases). Trimming stripped 6 bases from V and 3 bases from J, with 14 bases between. CDR1 and CDR2 (germline): MNHNS, SASEGT. This CDR3 is built from 14 residues. The CDR3 spells CASRDTGLHTEAFF. The CDR3 DNA is TGTGCCAGCAGGGATACAGGGTTGCACACTGAAGCTTTCTTT.

The chain joins TRBV27 to TRBJ2-6; TRBD2 matches 7 bases. Germline assignment: CDR1 MNHEY and CDR2 SMNVEV (reference sequence). CDR3 length equals 13 residues. The V segment lost 8 bases and the J segment 2 bases; nucleotides outside the gene matches: 0. DNA of the CDR3: TGTGCCAGCCGGGGGGCTGGGGCCAACGTCCTGACTTTC. This encodes CASRGAGANVLTF.

Turning to this clonotype: A read error may account for a junction end that differs from germline. V usage is TRBV7-2 and J usage is TRBJ1-1; 8 positions match TRBD1. This CDR3 has 15 residues. Germline V gene sequence: CDR1 SGHTA, CDR2 FQGNSA. The CDR3 sequence: CASSLGTGLDTEVFF. As DNA, the CDR3 is TGTGCCAGCAGCTTAGGGACAGGGTTGGACACTGAAGTTTTCTTT.

The genes are TRBV18 and TRBJ2-1; 10 positions match TRBD1. The CDR3 is 15 residues long. V shed 2 bases, J shed 8 bases, and the junction held 6 bases outside the gene matches. CDR1 is KGHSH and CDR2 is LQKENI in the germline V gene. The CDR3 spells CASSPFRQGAYEQFF. CDR3 coding DNA: TGTGCCAGCTCACCATTCCGACAGGGGGCATATGAGCAGTTCTTC.

The chain joins TRBV27 to TRBJ1-1; D is perhaps TRBD1 (6 bases). This CDR3 spans 15 amino acids. Trimming took off 1 base at V and 4 bases at J, with 13 bases between the two ends. Germline-derived CDR1 and CDR2 are MNHEY and SMNVEV (reference sequence). The CDR3 loop is CASSLLGGAGTEAFF. The CDR3 DNA follows: TGTGCCAGCAGTTTATTGGGGGGCGCGGGCACTGAAGCTTTCTTT.

This clonotype was seen a handful of times. DNA for the CDR3: TGCGCCAGCAGCTTGGATATACGGGGTCTCGGCACTGAAGCTTTCTTT. Residues: CASSLDIRGLGTEAFF. The chain is built from TRBV5-1 and TRBJ1-1; no clear D gene. V gave up 0 bases and J gave up 4 bases, with 16 bases separating them. This CDR3 contains 16 residues. The V gene's germline CDR1 is SGHRS and CDR2 YFSETQ. The whole variable domain, remainder taken from reference TRBV5-1 and TRBJ1-1, is KAGVTQTPRYLIKTRGQQVTLSCSPISGHRSVSWYQQTPGQGLQFLFEYFSETQRNKGNFPGRFSGRQFSNSRSEMNVSTLELGDSALYLCASSLDIRGLGTEAFFGQGTRLTVV.

The chain is built from TRBV20-1 and TRBJ2-3; D ambiguous. Deletions cut 2 bases from V and 4 bases from J, with 10 bases between. The CDR3 has 13 amino acids. Germline values: CDR1 DFQATT, CDR2 SNEGSKA (reference sequence). The DNA of the CDR3 is TGCAGTGCTAGAAAGGGTGGAGCAGATACGCAGTATTTT. It encodes CSARKGGADTQYF.